What follows describes a single T cell receptor (beta chain). These data belong to a study of T cell changes during pregnancy in multiple sclerosis. CDR1 and CDR2 from the germline V gene are SGHDT and YYEEEE. V lost 4 bases, J lost 8 bases, and 7 bases stayed unmatched. CDR3 size: 15 residues. Measured with immunoSEQ multiplex PCR; TCRdb has only the in-frame clones, and not every one. The top ten clones hold roughly 1% of a sample with roughly 23,000 clones, around 84% of them seen once. Sequences were derived from CD4+ T cells from peripheral blood mononuclear cells, sampled in the second trimester of pregnancy. This sequence was found in a female donor in good health, enrolled as a control in a pregnancy study. The V gene is TRBV5-6, the J gene TRBJ1-4; 11 bases fit TRBD1. The CDR3 region has the DNA TGTGCCAGCAGCCCCCTCGGGACAGGGGGGGAAAAACTGTTTTTT. Its translation is CASSPLGTGGEKLFF.